These T cell receptor beta chains were read from a single sample in a study of T cells in narcolepsy. Repertoires were generated with immunoSEQ multiplex PCR, while TCRdb's copy carries only in-frame clones and drops some. Among 15,000 to 17,000 clones, less than 90% were seen once, and the ten largest hold 30% to 40%. Sequenced sample: memory (CD45RA-) CD4+ T cells from blood. The receptors originated from a human donor in good health. Each CDR3 is given with its conserved first and last residue. D genes are given only for firm matches. The size entry is marked missing in some rows and otherwise reads once, few, many or a size class.

V gene	D gene	clone size	J gene	CDR3 protein	CDR3 DNA
TRBV5-1	TRBD2	NA	TRBJ2-1	CASSPVTGTRYEQFF	TGCGCCAGCAGCCCCGTAACCGGGACTAGATATGAGCAGTTCTTC
TRBV7-2	NA	NA	TRBJ1-2	CASSPNEAPPYGYTF	TGTGCCAGCAGCCCGAACGAGGCTCCTCCCTATGGCTACACCTTC
TRBV2	NA	NA	TRBJ1-5	CASSVAGDQPQHF	TGTGCCAGCAGTGTTGCAGGGGATCAGCCCCAGCATTTT
TRBV30	TRBD2	NA	TRBJ2-1	CAWATGLGGNEQFF	TGTGCCTGGGCTACGGGACTAGGAGGCAATGAGCAGTTCTTC
TRBV19	TRBD1	NA	TRBJ1-1	CASTARTGGDSEAFF	TGTGCCAGTACCGCTCGGACAGGGGGCGATTCTGAAGCTTTCTTT
TRBV7-6	NA	NA	TRBJ2-7	CASSLNPGGEQYF	TGTGCCAGCAGCTTAAACCCAGGGGGGGAGCAGTACTTC
TRBV5-1	TRBD2	NA	TRBJ2-5	CASSFTGLAGETQYF	TGCGCCAGCAGTTTTACCGGACTAGCGGGAGAGACCCAGTACTTC
TRBV2	NA	once	TRBJ1-1	CASSEVNTGAFF	TGTGCCAGCAGTGAAGTCAACACTGGAGCTTTCTTT
TRBV28	NA	NA	TRBJ1-4	CASSLLAGKLFF	TGTGCCAGCAGTTTATTAGCGGGAAAACTGTTTTTT
TRBV30	NA	NA	TRBJ1-2	CAWSRAANYGYTF	TGTGCCTGGAGCAGGGCAGCTAACTATGGCTACACCTTC
TRBV7-6	TRBD1	NA	TRBJ1-3	CASSLVGTGNSGNTIYF	TGTGCCAGCAGCTTAGTTGGGACAGGGAACTCTGGAAACACCATATATTTT
TRBV7-9	TRBD1	few	TRBJ1-4	CASSRGGSNEKLFF	TGTGCCAGCAGCAGAGGGGGCTCCAATGAAAAACTGTTTTTT
TRBV6-1	NA	NA	TRBJ2-1	CASRGTNYNEQFF	TGTGCCAGCAGGGGGACCAACTACAATGAGCAGTTCTTC
TRBV7-6	NA	NA	TRBJ2-1	CASSLGGSSAYNEQFF	TGTGCCAGCAGCTTAGGTGGTTCGTCGGCCTACAATGAGCAGTTCTTC
TRBV2	TRBD2	NA	TRBJ2-5	CASTPGTSKETQYF	TGTGCCAGCACCCCCGGGACTAGCAAGGAGACCCAGTACTTC
TRBV6-5	NA	NA	TRBJ2-1	CASSLTLGVEQFF	TGTGCCAGCAGTTTGACGCTTGGGGTTGAGCAGTTCTTC
TRBV6-6	NA	NA	TRBJ1-2	CASSYLNGGDGYTF	TGTGCCAGCAGTTACTTAAACGGGGGTGACGGCTACACCTTC
TRBV5-1	NA	NA	TRBJ2-5	CASSRGASGIQETQYF	TGCGCCAGCAGCCGGGGGGCTAGCGGAATACAAGAGACCCAGTACTTC
TRBV5-4	NA	NA	TRBJ1-1	CASSNTVNTEAFF	TGTGCCAGCAGTAATACAGTGAACACTGAAGCTTTCTTT
TRBV18	NA	NA	TRBJ2-2	CASSLQGTGELFF	TGTGCCAGCTCACTGCAGGGAACCGGGGAGCTGTTTTTT
TRBV5-1	NA	few	TRBJ1-2	CASSSGEIYGYTF	TGCGCCAGCAGCTCAGGAGAAATCTATGGCTACACCTTC
TRBV7-8	NA	NA	TRBJ1-1	CATTEAGNTEAFF	TGTGCCACCACGGAGGCGGGGAACACTGAAGCTTTCTTT
TRBV19	TRBD1	NA	TRBJ1-1	CASAGGWGTEAFF	TGTGCCAGTGCAGGGGGCTGGGGCACTGAAGCTTTCTTT
TRBV7-2	NA	NA	TRBJ2-5	CASSLLETQYF	TGTGCCAGCAGCTTATTAGAGACCCAGTACTTC
TRBV27	TRBD1	NA	TRBJ2-1	CASSADRGQGEQFF	TGTGCCAGCAGTGCGGACAGGGGGCAGGGTGAGCAGTTCTTC
TRBV5-8	TRBD1	NA	TRBJ1-5	CASSRHGQGNQPQHF	TGTGCCAGCAGCCGACACGGACAGGGGAATCAGCCCCAGCATTTT